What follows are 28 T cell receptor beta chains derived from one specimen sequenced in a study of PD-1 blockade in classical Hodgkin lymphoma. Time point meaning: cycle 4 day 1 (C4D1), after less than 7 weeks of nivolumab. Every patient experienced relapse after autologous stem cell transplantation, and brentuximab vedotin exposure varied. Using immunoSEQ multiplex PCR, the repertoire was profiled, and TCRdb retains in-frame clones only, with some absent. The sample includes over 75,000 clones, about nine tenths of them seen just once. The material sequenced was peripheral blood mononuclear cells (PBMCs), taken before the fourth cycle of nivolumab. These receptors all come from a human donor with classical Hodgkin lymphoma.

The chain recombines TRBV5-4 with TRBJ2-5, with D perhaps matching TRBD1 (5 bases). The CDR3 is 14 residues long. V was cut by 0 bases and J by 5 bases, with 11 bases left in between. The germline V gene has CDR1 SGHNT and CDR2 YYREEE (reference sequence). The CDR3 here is CASSLGGRSETQYF. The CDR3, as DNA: TGTGCCAGCAGCTTGGGGGGCCGGTCGGAGACCCAGTACTTC.

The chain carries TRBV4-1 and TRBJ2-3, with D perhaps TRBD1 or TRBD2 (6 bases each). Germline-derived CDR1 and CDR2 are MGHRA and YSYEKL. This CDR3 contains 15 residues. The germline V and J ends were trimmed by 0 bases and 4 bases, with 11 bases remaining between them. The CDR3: CASSQDGGGPDTQYF. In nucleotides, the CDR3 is TGCGCCAGCAGCCAAGACGGTGGGGGGCCAGATACGCAGTATTTT.

In DNA form, the CDR3 reads TGTGCCAGCATCAAGTCGGGCGGGGGCGCTGGGGGCTACACCTTC. Amino acids: CASIKSGGGAGGYTF. The J gene is TRBJ1-2, the V gene TRBV6-5; D is perhaps TRBD1 (6 bases). V was clipped by 7 bases and J by 8 bases, with 23 bases between them. The CDR3 sequence is 15 residues long. Germline CDR1 is MNHEY and CDR2 is SVGAGI.

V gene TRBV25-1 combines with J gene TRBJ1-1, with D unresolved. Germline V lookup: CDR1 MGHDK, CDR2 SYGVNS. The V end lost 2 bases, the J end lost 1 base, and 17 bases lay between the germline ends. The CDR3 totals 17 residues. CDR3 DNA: TGTGCCAGCAGTGAAATATCCTCTGGGGAATGGAACACTGAAGCTTTCTTT. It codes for CASSEISSGEWNTEAFF.

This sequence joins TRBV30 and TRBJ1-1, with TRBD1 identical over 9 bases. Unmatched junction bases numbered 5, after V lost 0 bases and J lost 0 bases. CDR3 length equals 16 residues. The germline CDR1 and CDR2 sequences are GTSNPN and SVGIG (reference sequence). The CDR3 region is CAWSVRDRVMNTEAFF. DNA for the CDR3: TGTGCCTGGAGTGTAAGGGACAGGGTCATGAACACTGAAGCTTTCTTT. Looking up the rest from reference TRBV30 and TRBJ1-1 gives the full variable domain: SQTIHQWPATLVQPVGSPLSLECTVEGTSNPNLYWYRQAAGRGLQLLFYSVGIGQISSEVPQNLSASRPQDRQFILSSKKLLLSDSGFYLCAWSVRDRVMNTEAFFGQGTRLTVV.

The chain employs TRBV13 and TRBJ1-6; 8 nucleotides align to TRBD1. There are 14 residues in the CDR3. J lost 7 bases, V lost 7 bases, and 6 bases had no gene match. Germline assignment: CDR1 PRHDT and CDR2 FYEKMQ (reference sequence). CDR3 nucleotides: TGTGCCAGCACCCCCGACAGGGGCAATTCACCCCTCCACTTT. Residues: CASTPDRGNSPLHF.

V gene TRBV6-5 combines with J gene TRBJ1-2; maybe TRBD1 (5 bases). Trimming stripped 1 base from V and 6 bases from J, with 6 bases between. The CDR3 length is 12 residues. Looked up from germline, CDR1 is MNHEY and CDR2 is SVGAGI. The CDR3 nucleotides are TGTGCCAGCAGTTACTGGGGGAATGGCTACACCTTC. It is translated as CASSYWGNGYTF.

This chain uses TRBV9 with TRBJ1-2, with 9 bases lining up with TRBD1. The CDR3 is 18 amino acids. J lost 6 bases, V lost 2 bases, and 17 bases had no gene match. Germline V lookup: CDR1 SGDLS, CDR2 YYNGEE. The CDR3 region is CASSVFGYLTGGADGYTF. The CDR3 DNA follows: TGTGCCAGCAGCGTCTTCGGCTACCTTACAGGGGGCGCAGATGGCTACACCTTC.

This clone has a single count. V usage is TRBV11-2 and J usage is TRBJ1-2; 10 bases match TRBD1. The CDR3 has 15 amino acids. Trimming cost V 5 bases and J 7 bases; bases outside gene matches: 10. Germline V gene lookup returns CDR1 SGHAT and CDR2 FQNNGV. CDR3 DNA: TGTGCCAGCAGCCAAATCCGGGACAGGGGCGGTGGCTACACCTTC. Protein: CASSQIRDRGGGYTF.

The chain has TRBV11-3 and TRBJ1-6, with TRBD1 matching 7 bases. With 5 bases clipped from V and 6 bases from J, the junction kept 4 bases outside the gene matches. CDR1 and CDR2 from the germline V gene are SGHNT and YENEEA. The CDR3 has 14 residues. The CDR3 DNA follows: TGTGCCAGCAGCGCCGGGACAGCTAATTCACCCCTCCACTTT. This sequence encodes CASSAGTANSPLHF.

CDR3 in amino acids: CSVDSSGTGYEQYF. CDR3 coding DNA: TGCAGCGTCGATTCATCCGGGACAGGATACGAGCAGTACTTC. The chain links TRBV29-1 to TRBJ2-7; the match to TRBD1 covers 8 bases. The germline CDR1 and CDR2 sequences are SQVTM and ANQGSEA. The CDR3 consists of 14 residues. The V and J ends lost 6 bases and 4 bases, in that order; junction bases with no gene match: 11.

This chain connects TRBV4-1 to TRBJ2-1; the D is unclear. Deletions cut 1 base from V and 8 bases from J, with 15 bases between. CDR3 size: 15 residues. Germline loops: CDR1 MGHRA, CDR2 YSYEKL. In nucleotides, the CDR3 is TGCGCCAGCAGCCAAGGCTGGGCCCTTGGATATGAGCAGTTCTTC. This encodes CASSQGWALGYEQFF.

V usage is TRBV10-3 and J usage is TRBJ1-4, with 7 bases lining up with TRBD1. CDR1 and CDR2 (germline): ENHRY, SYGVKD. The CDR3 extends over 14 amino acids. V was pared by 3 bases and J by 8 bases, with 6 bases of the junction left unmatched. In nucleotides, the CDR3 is TGTGCCATCAGTGATGGGCAGGGGGACGAAAAACTGTTTTTT. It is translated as CAISDGQGDEKLFF.

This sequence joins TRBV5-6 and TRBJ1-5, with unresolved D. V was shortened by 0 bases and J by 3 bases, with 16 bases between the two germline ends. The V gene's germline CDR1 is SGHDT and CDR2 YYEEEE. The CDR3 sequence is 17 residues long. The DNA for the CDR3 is TGTGCCAGCAGCTTGGTATCGCGGACGGAACTCAATCAGCCCCAGCATTTT. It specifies CASSLVSRTELNQPQHF.

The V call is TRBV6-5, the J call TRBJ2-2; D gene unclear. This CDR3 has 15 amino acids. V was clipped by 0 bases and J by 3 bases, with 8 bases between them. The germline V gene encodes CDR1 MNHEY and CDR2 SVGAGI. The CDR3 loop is CASSYSIGDTGELFF. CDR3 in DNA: TGTGCCAGCAGTTACTCGATCGGCGACACCGGGGAGCTGTTTTTT.

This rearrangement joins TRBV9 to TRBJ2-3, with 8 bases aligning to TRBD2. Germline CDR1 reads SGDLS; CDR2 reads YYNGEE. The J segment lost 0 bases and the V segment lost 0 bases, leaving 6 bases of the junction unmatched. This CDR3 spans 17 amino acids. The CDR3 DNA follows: TGTGCCAGCAGCGTAGTGGCCGGGGGGGCCAGCACAGATACGCAGTATTTT. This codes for CASSVVAGGASTDTQYF.

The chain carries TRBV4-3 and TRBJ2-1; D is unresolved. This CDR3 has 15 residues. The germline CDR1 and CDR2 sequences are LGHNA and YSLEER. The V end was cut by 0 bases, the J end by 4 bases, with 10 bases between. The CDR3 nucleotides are TGCGCCAGCAGCCAAGATCTTGGCAGTTACAATGAGCAGTTCTTC. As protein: CASSQDLGSYNEQFF.

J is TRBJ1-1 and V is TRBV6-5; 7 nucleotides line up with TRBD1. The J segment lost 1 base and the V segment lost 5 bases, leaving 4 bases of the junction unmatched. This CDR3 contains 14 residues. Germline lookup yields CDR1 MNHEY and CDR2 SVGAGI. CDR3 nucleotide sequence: TGTGCCAGCAGTGAGGGACAGCAGAACACTGAAGCTTTCTTT. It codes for CASSEGQQNTEAFF.

The DNA for the CDR3 is TGTGCCAGCAGTGGGTTATATAGCAATCAGCCCCAGCATTTT. Translated: CASSGLYSNQPQHF. The chain couples TRBV27 to TRBJ1-5; D is unclear. This CDR3 spans 14 amino acids. The ends were cut back, 5 bases at V and 0 bases at J, with 8 bases in the middle. Germline V lookup: CDR1 MNHEY, CDR2 SMNVEV (reference sequence).

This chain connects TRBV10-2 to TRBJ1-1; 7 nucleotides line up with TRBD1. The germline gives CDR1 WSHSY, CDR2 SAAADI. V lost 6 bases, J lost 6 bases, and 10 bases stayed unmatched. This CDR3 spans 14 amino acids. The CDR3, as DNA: TGCGCCAGCAGAGAGACAGGGTTAGTACCTGAAGCTTTCTTT. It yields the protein CASRETGLVPEAFF.

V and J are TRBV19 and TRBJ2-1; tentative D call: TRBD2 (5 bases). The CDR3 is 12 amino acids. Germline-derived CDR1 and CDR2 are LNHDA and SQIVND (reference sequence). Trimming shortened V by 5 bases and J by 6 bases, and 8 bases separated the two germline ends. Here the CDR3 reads CASSLGSNEQFF. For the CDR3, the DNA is TGTGCCAGTAGTTTAGGGAGCAATGAGCAGTTCTTC.

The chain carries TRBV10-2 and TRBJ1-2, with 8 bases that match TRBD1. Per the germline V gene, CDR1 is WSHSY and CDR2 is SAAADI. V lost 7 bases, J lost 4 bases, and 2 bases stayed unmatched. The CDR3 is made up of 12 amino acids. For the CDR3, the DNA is TGCGCCAGCACGGGGACAGGCTATGGCTACACCTTC. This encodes CASTGTGYGYTF.

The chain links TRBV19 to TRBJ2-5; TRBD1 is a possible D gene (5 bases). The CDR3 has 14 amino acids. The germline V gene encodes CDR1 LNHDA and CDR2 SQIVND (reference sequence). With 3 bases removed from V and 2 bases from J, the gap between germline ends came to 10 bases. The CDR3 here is CASSIGAVQETQYF. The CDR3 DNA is TGTGCCAGTAGTATTGGGGCGGTACAAGAGACCCAGTACTTC.

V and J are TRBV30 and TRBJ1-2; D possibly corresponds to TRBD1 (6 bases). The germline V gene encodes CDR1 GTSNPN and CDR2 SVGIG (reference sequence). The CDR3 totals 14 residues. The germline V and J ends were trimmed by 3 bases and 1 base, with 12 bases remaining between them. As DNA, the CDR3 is TGTGCCTGGAGCTCACCGGACAGTAACTATGGCTACACCTTC. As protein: CAWSSPDSNYGYTF.

CDR3 residues: CASSWVNEQYF. The DNA for the CDR3 is TGTGCCAGCAGTTGGGTCAACGAGCAGTACTTC. The rearrangement links TRBV28 to TRBJ2-7; unclear D gene. The CDR3 covers 11 residues. Trimming stripped 4 bases from V and 5 bases from J, with 6 bases between. Germline V gene lookup returns CDR1 MDHEN and CDR2 SYDVKM.

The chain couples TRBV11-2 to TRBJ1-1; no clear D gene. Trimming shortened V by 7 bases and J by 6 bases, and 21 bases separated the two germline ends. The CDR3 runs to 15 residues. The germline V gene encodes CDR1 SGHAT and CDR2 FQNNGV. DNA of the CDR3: TGTGCCAGCACGCTTACGGCGAGGAGTCGTTCTGAAGCTTTCTTT. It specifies CASTLTARSRSEAFF.

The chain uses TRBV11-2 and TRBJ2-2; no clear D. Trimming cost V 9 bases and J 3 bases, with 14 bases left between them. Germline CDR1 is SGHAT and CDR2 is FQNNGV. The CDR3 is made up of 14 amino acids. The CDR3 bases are TGTGCCAGTTCCCCGTGGACGTACACCGGGGAGCTGTTTTTT. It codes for CASSPWTYTGELFF. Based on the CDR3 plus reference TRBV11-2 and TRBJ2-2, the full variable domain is EAGVAQSPRYKIIEKRQSVAFWCNPISGHATLYWYQQILGQGPKLLIQFQNNGVVDDSQLPKDRFSAERLKGVDSTLKIQPAKLEDSAVYLCASSPWTYTGELFFGEGSRLTVL.

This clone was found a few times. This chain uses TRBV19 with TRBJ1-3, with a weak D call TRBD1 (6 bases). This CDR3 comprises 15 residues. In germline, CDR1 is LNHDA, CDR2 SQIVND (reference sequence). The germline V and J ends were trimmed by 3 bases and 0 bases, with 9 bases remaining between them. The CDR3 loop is CASSILGASGNTIYF. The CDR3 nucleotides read TGTGCCAGTAGTATCCTGGGGGCCTCTGGAAACACCATATATTTT.